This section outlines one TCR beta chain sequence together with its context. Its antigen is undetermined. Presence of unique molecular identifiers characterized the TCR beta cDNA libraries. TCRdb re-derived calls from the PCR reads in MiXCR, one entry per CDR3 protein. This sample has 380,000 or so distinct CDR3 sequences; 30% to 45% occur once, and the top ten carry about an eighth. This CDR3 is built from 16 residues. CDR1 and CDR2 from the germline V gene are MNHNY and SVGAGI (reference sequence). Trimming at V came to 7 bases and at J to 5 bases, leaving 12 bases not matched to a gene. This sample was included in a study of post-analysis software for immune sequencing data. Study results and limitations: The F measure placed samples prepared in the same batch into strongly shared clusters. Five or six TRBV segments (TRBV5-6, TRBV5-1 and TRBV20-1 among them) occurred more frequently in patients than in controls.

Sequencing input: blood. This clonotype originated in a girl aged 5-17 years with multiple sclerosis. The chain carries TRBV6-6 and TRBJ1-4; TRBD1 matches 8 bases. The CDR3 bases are TGTGCCAGCAATCCTCGAGGGACAGGCGGGAATGAAAAACTGTTTTTT. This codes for CASNPRGTGGNEKLFF.